Following are 20 T cell receptor beta chains from one sample sequenced in a study of T-cell memory formation after mild COVID-19. TCRdb reprocessed the 5' RACE reads via MiXCR and lists one record per CDR3 protein. The profile shows more than 400,000 distinct CDR3 sequences, approximately 18% of them singletons. Sequenced sample: PBMCs or a T cell subset sorted from them (not recorded which). These receptor sequences come from an adult woman who had mild COVID-19 (a few samples of this study predate the infection). Cell type and time point are not known.

In its sample, this clonotype was seen a few times. The gene calls are TRBV9 and TRBJ2-5; 15 positions match TRBD2. V dropped 4 bases and J dropped 4; count of bases not matched to a gene: 8. Per germline, CDR1 SGDLS and CDR2 YYNGEE. The CDR3 extends over 17 amino acids. CDR3 loop: CASSPHPGLAGGETQYF. The CDR3 coding sequence is TGTGCCAGCAGCCCGCATCCGGGACTAGCGGGAGGAGAGACCCAGTACTTC.

This clonotype showed up just a few times. The genes are TRBV12-3 or TRBV12-4 and TRBJ2-2; D is perhaps TRBD1 (7 bases). V lost 6 bases and J 7 bases, leaving 15 bases between the germline ends. The CDR3 sequence is 14 residues long. CDR3 coding DNA: TGTGCCAGCAGATTTGGAGGGGGCGGCGGGGAGCTGTTTTTT. Translation: CASRFGGGGGELFF.

The chain carries TRBV6-1 and TRBJ1-1; a weak D match, TRBD1 (5 bases). Germline CDR1 and CDR2: MNHNS and SASEGT. This CDR3 has 14 amino acids. V was clipped by 4 bases and J by 8 bases, with 17 bases between them. The CDR3 sequence is CASSGPWGVREAFF. The CDR3 DNA is TGTGCCAGCAGTGGACCATGGGGGGTACGCGAAGCTTTCTTT.

This clonotype has more than one count but fewer than ten. The chain employs TRBV4-2 and TRBJ2-2, with a weak D call TRBD2 (7 bases). CDR3 size: 17 residues. V was trimmed by 0 bases and J by 4 bases, leaving 15 bases between them. CDR1 LGHNA and CDR2 YNFKEQ come from the germline V gene. The CDR3 sequence: CASSQDRWGGGTGELFF. DNA of the CDR3: TGTGCCAGCAGCCAAGATAGGTGGGGGGGCGGCACCGGGGAGCTGTTTTTT.

The chain is built from TRBV6-1 and TRBJ2-1, with D perhaps matching TRBD1 or TRBD2 (5 bases each). V lost 3 bases, J lost 10 bases, and 19 bases lay in between. The V gene's germline CDR1 is MNHNS and CDR2 SASEGT. The CDR3 sequence is 15 residues long. CDR3 in amino acids: CASSEARPGRPEQFF. In DNA form, the CDR3 reads TGTGCCAGCAGTGAGGCCAGACCGGGACGCCCAGAGCAGTTCTTC.

The chain uses TRBV6-2 or TRBV6-3 and TRBJ2-2; perhaps TRBD1 as D (6 bases). CDR3 length equals 14 residues. Germline V lookup: CDR1 MNHEY, CDR2 SVGEGT. Trimming left V 5 bases short and J 5 bases short, with 12 bases between. CDR3 coding DNA: TGTGCCAGCAGTCAGGGGATCGAAACCGGGGAGCTGTTTTTT. This translates into CASSQGIETGELFF.

The CDR3 DNA reads TGTGCCAGCAGGCAGGGGGCGGACACCGGGGAGCTGTTTTTT. Residues: CASRQGADTGELFF. The chain carries TRBV6-5 and TRBJ2-2, with 8 nucleotides matching TRBD1. This CDR3 contains 14 residues. V shed 6 bases, J shed 3 bases, and the junction held 3 bases outside the gene matches. CDR1 is MNHEY, CDR2 SVGAGI, per germline.

The chain has TRBV5-4 and TRBJ2-2; D is perhaps TRBD2 (6 bases). The CDR3 length is 16 residues. The V gene lost 4 bases and the J gene lost 0 bases, with 13 bases spanning the gap. Germline loops: CDR1 SGHNT, CDR2 YYREEE (reference sequence). The CDR3 sequence: CASSDGAGTNTGELFF. The CDR3 region has the DNA TGTGCCAGCAGCGATGGAGCGGGTACGAACACCGGGGAGCTGTTTTTT.

This clonotype was found a few times. The V call is TRBV18, the J call TRBJ2-3, with D unresolved. The germline gives CDR1 KGHSH, CDR2 LQKENI. V was trimmed by 4 bases and J by 3 bases, leaving 8 bases between them. CDR3 length: 13 residues. The CDR3 sequence: CASSRTETDTQYF. The CDR3 bases are TGTGCCAGCTCACGCACTGAGACAGATACGCAGTATTTT.

The rearrangement uses TRBV7-3 and TRBJ2-2; TRBD2 might be the D (6 bases). The CDR3 runs to 15 residues. The V end was cut by 1 base, the J end by 4 bases, with 10 bases between. Germline V gives CDR1 SGHTA, CDR2 FQGTGA. This chain's CDR3 is CASSLIGRGTGELFF. Written as DNA, the CDR3 is TGTGCCAGCAGCTTAATCGGGAGAGGCACCGGGGAGCTGTTTTTT. The full variable domain, its missing parts supplied by reference TRBV7-3 and TRBJ2-2, is GAGVSQTPSNKVTEKGKYVELRCDPISGHTALYWYRQSLGQGPEFLIYFQGTGAADDSGLPNDRFFAVRPEGSVSTLKIQRTERGDSAVYLCASSLIGRGTGELFFGEGSRLTVL.

This chain connects TRBV4-1 to TRBJ2-2; D might be TRBD2 (5 bases). Germline V gene sequence: CDR1 MGHRA, CDR2 YSYEKL. Trimming stripped 4 bases from V and 7 bases from J, with 10 bases between. This CDR3 spans 13 amino acids. CDR3: CASSPEGSGELFF. CDR3 DNA sequence: TGCGCCAGCAGCCCAGAAGGGAGCGGGGAGCTGTTTTTT.

There are a few counts of this clonotype. V is TRBV30 and J is TRBJ1-6; D is unresolved. CDR3 size: 13 residues. Deletions cut 1 base from V and 7 bases from J, with 8 bases between. Germline loops: CDR1 GTSNPN, CDR2 SVGIG (reference sequence). The DNA of the CDR3 is TGTGCCTGGAGTGGGACGGGAAATTCACCCCTCCACTTT. Its protein is CAWSGTGNSPLHF.

This rearrangement joins TRBV10-3 to TRBJ1-1; perhaps TRBD1 as D (5 bases). This CDR3 is built from 14 residues. From germline, CDR1 is ENHRY and CDR2 SYGVKD. The V and J ends lost 4 bases and 0 bases respectively, with 9 bases between them. The CDR3 coding sequence is TGTGCCATCAGTGCCCAGGGCCTGAACACTGAAGCTTTCTTT. It translates to CAISAQGLNTEAFF.

The table lists this clonotype with a few counts. V gene TRBV20-1 combines with J gene TRBJ1-6; the D gene is possibly TRBD1 (5 bases). The CDR3 contains 15 residues. The V end lost 3 bases, the J end lost 7 bases, and 16 bases lay between the germline ends. Germline assignment: CDR1 DFQATT and CDR2 SNEGSKA (reference sequence). The CDR3 sequence is CSARWGAEGNSPLHF. In DNA, the CDR3 is TGCAGTGCTAGGTGGGGTGCCGAGGGGAATTCACCCCTCCACTTT.

This clonotype was counted a few times. V is TRBV7-9 and J is TRBJ2-7, with 9 bases fitting TRBD2. J lost 5 bases, V lost 2 bases, and 4 bases had no gene match. The CDR3 spans 14 residues. Germline V gene data show CDR1 as SEHNR and CDR2 as FQNEAQ (reference sequence). The CDR3 region is CASSLSSGSNEQYF. CDR3 in DNA: TGTGCCAGCAGCTTAAGTAGCGGGAGCAACGAGCAGTACTTC.

This chain connects TRBV2 to TRBJ2-7; 9 bases align to TRBD1. The V and J ends lost 11 bases and 2 bases, in that order; junction bases with no gene match: 7. CDR3 size: 13 residues. CDR1 SNHLY and CDR2 FYNNEI come from the germline V gene. The CDR3 reads CAAQDRGTYEQYF. DNA for the CDR3: TGTGCCGCACAGGACAGGGGAACCTACGAGCAGTACTTC.

This clonotype has more than one count but fewer than ten. This chain connects TRBV7-8 to TRBJ2-3; D possibly corresponds to TRBD2 (5 bases). The V end lost 1 base, the J end lost 0 bases, and 14 bases lay between the germline ends. CDR3 size: 17 residues. CDR1 is SGHVS, CDR2 FQNEAQ, per germline. CDR3 sequence reads: CASSLGHGGSSTDTQYF. The CDR3 DNA reads as TGTGCCAGCAGCTTAGGGCACGGCGGGTCTAGCACAGATACGCAGTATTTT.

This clonotype was counted a few times. The gene calls are TRBV7-2 and TRBJ2-1; the match to TRBD2 covers 12 bases. CDR3 length: 16 amino acids. Trimming at V came to 5 bases and at J to 4 bases, leaving 6 bases not matched to a gene. Germline V CDR1 and CDR2: SGHTA, FQGNSA. The CDR3 reads CASSKGLAGTYNEQFF. The CDR3 nucleotides read TGTGCCAGCAGCAAAGGACTAGCGGGAACGTACAATGAGCAGTTCTTC.

The chain employs TRBV6-2 or TRBV6-3 and TRBJ2-5, with D maybe TRBD2 (6 bases). The CDR3 has 13 residues. V lost 3 bases to trimming and J lost 5 bases, with 10 bases between them. Germline values: CDR1 MNHEY, CDR2 SVGEGT. CDR3 region: CASSYIGGETQYF. CDR3 bases: TGTGCCAGCAGTTATATTGGGGGGGAGACCCAGTACTTC.

This clonotype was seen once. The V call is TRBV19, the J call TRBJ2-7; D is possibly TRBD2 (6 bases). CDR3 length: 13 residues. The V end was cut by 5 bases, the J end by 5 bases, with 13 bases between. CDR1 and CDR2 (germline): LNHDA, SQIVND (reference sequence). CDR3: CASSPRGLNEQYF. The CDR3 DNA sequence: TGTGCCAGTAGTCCGCGGGGCCTCAACGAGCAGTACTTC.